This TCR beta chain was captured by sequencing in a study of CXCR3-negative and CXCR3-positive naive CD8 T cells. To note about this clonotype: The antigen remains unidentified.

Germline assignment: CDR1 SGDLS and CDR2 YYNGEE. CDR3 length equals 16 residues. The authors prepared UMI-labeled TRB cDNA libraries by 5' RACE. TCRdb re-analyzed the 5' RACE reads; it lists each CDR3 protein once, without DNA. The sample holds around 88,000 distinct CDR3 sequences. Whole-study findings and limits: The study found more hydrophobic TRB CDR3s in CXCR3-positive naive cells than in CXCR3-negative naive cells.

The gene calls are TRBV9 and TRBJ2-1; TCRdb indicates TRBD2, and absent DNA this call remains unverified. This sequence originates from a human donor in good health. Some clones in this sample may be carry-over from other donors' samples. Sequenced sample: naive CXCR3+ CD8+ T cells from blood. Subset meaning: CD45RO-CCR7+CD27+CD95- naive CD8+ T cells expressing CXCR3 (TNR3+). The CDR3 region is CASSEYAGIGDNEQFF.